These 11 T cell receptor beta chains came from one sample sequenced in a study of T cells in localized non-small cell lung cancer (dated by TCRdb to 2019 to 2021). Receptors were amplified or captured by the immunoSEQ multiplex PCR assay. In its TCRdb copy, this immuneACCESS table keeps in-frame sequences only and misses some clones. Where compared with another copy, unresolved V genes explain less than half of these, and the others have no known cause. The sample has 30,000 to 40,000 clones on record, 86% of them singletons. About 6.4% of the sample is held by the ten biggest clonotypes. The starting material was peripheral blood, obtained before any cancer treatment. The source of these receptors is a man aged 35 to 69 with stage I lung adenocarcinoma.

This sequence joins TRBV5-4 and TRBJ1-2, with 7 bases that match TRBD1. V shed 3 bases and J 4 bases; nucleotides not matched to a gene: 21. The CDR3 length is 19 residues. Germline V gene lookup returns CDR1 SGHNT and CDR2 YYREEE (reference sequence). In nucleotides, the CDR3 is TGTGCCAGCAGCTCTGGTGGACAGGCAAGGCCCTCAGACGGCTATGGCTACACCTTC. This encodes CASSSGGQARPSDGYGYTF.

This sequence joins TRBV7-8 and TRBJ2-3; the D gene is possibly TRBD2 (5 bases). Trimming stripped 3 bases from V and 2 bases from J, with 9 bases between. CDR1 and CDR2 (germline): SGHVS, FQNEAQ. CDR3 length: 14 residues. DNA for the CDR3: TGTGCCAGCAGCTTGAGGGAATACACAGATACGCAGTATTTT. Its translation is CASSLREYTDTQYF.

This chain uses TRBV27 with TRBJ2-4, with D hard to call. The CDR3 is made up of 16 amino acids. V gave up 2 bases and J gave up 3 bases, with 14 bases separating them. Germline V gives CDR1 MNHEY, CDR2 SMNVEV (reference sequence). For the CDR3, the DNA is TGTGCCAGCAGTTTAATCGGATCGGGTATCAAAAACATTCAGTACTTC. Protein product: CASSLIGSGIKNIQYF.

V and J are TRBV4-3 and TRBJ2-7; the D gene is possibly TRBD1 (6 bases). The CDR3 runs to 16 residues. V shed 2 bases and J shed 2 bases, with 16 bases lying between them. CDR1 LGHNA and CDR2 YSLEER come from the germline V gene. Here the CDR3 reads CASSQKFPTGAYEQYF. The CDR3 nucleotides are TGCGCCAGCAGCCAAAAATTCCCGACAGGCGCCTACGAGCAGTACTTC.

The chain employs TRBV5-1 and TRBJ2-4; D is unclear. This CDR3 contains 15 residues. The ends were cut back, 0 bases at V and 0 bases at J, with 7 bases in the middle. Germline V gene lookup returns CDR1 SGHRS and CDR2 YFSETQ. In DNA, the CDR3 is TGCGCCAGCAGCTTGGACGGATCAGCCAAAAACATTCAGTACTTC. Amino acid sequence: CASSLDGSAKNIQYF. Drawing the rest from reference TRBV5-1 and TRBJ2-4, the complete variable domain is KAGVTQTPRYLIKTRGQQVTLSCSPISGHRSVSWYQQTPGQGLQFLFEYFSETQRNKGNFPGRFSGRQFSNSRSEMNVSTLELGDSALYLCASSLDGSAKNIQYFGAGTRLSVL.

The CDR3 spells CAWSRGADGYTF. The CDR3 bases are TGTGCCTGGAGTAGGGGGGCGGATGGCTACACCTTC. V is TRBV30 and J is TRBJ1-2; possibly TRBD1 for D (6 bases). CDR3 length: 12 residues. Trimming removed 2 bases from V and 6 bases from J, with 10 bases in between. Germline V lookup: CDR1 GTSNPN, CDR2 SVGIG (reference sequence).

The chain couples TRBV19 to TRBJ2-3; 14 positions match TRBD2. CDR3 length: 15 residues. The germline CDR1 and CDR2 sequences are LNHDA and SQIVND (reference sequence). Germline trimming cut 6 bases from V and 4 bases from J; bases unmatched to any gene: 3. The DNA of the CDR3 is TGTGCCAGTAGCCTGACTAGCGGGAGGGCAGATACGCAGTATTTT. This sequence encodes CASSLTSGRADTQYF.

The rearrangement links TRBV2 to TRBJ2-7; no clear D gene. CDR1 is SNHLY and CDR2 is FYNNEI in the germline V gene. V lost 6 bases and J lost 5, with 11 bases in between. This CDR3 contains 12 residues. The CDR3 spells CASRSDAHEQYF. The CDR3 DNA is TGTGCCAGCAGATCCGACGCTCACGAGCAGTACTTC.

V is TRBV5-1 and J is TRBJ1-2, with D maybe TRBD1 (5 bases). CDR3 length: 14 residues. CDR1 and CDR2 from the germline V gene are SGHRS and YFSETQ. V was cut by 0 bases and J by 14 bases, with 20 bases left in between. CDR3 sequence: CASSLVVTDRVKTF. CDR3 coding DNA: TGCGCCAGCAGCTTGGTCGTGACAGACCGTGTGAAGACCTTC.

This clone turned up a few times. This chain connects TRBV7-9 to TRBJ2-7, with 7 nucleotides matching TRBD1. This CDR3 comprises 13 residues. Per germline, CDR1 SEHNR and CDR2 FQNEAQ (reference sequence). V was clipped by 5 bases and J by 4 bases; unmatched bases: 5. The CDR3 spells CASSHSGQYEQYF. The CDR3 nucleotides read TGTGCCAGCAGCCATTCGGGACAGTACGAGCAGTACTTC. Combining the CDR3 with reference TRBV7-9 and TRBJ2-7 gives the whole variable domain DTGVSQNPRHKITKRGQNVTFRCDPISEHNRLYWYRQTLGQGPEFLTYFQNEAQLEKSRLLSDRFSAERPKGSFSTLEIQRTEQGDSAMYLCASSHSGQYEQYFGPGTRLTVT.

The chain joins TRBV5-1 to TRBJ1-1, with D possibly TRBD1 on 5 matching bases. The germline V and J ends were trimmed by 4 bases and 1 base, with 14 bases remaining between them. Germline V gene data show CDR1 as SGHRS and CDR2 as YFSETQ. This CDR3 contains 15 residues. DNA of the CDR3: TGCGCCAGCAGCCCTTCGGGACCCGGGAACACTGAAGCTTTCTTT. Protein product: CASSPSGPGNTEAFF.